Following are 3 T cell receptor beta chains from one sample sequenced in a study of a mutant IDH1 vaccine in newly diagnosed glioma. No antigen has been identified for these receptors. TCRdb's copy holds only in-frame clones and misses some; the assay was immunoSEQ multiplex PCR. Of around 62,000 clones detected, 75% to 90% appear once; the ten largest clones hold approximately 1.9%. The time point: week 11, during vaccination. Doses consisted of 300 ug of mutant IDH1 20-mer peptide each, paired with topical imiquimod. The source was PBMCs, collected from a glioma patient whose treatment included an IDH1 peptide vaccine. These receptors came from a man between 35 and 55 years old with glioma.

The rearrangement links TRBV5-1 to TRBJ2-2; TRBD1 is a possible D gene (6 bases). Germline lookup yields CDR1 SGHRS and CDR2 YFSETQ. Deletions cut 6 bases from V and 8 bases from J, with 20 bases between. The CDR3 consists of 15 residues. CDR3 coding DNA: TGCGCCAGCAATCGACAGGAATATACTAGTGGGGAGCTGTTTTTT. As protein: CASNRQEYTSGELFF.

The DNA for the CDR3 is TGTGCCAGCAGTTTGTTTAGGGCGAACACTGAAGCTTTCTTT. This codes for CASSLFRANTEAFF. This chain joins TRBV28 and TRBJ1-1; D is ambiguous. The CDR3 loop spans 14 amino acids. Germline CDR1 MDHEN, CDR2 SYDVKM. V lost 3 bases and J 1 base, leaving 9 bases between the germline ends.

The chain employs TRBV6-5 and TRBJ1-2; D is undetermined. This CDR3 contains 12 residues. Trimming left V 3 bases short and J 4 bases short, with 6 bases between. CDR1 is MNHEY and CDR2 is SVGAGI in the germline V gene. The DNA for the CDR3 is TGTGCCAGCAGTTATTCGGGCTATGGCTACACCTTC. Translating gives CASSYSGYGYTF.